This is a list of T cell receptor beta chains from one sample in a study of shared clonotypes between healthy human individuals. Libraries were prepared by immunoSEQ multiplex PCR; TCRdb keeps only in-frame clonotypes and omits some of them. Of approximately 500,000 clones in the sample, 79% are singletons; the top ten hold 13%. The sequenced material came from PBMCs. The receptors were gathered from a middle-aged woman in good health. Some clones in this sample may be carry-over from other donors' samples. CDR3s leave out the opening cysteine and the closing phenylalanine or tryptophan. D genes are given only for firm matches.

TRBJ2-7	TRBD1	TRBV2	ASSWTGARYEQY
TRBJ1-2	-	TRBV10-3	AISEGQYYGYT
TRBJ1-2	-	TRBV30	AWSARGGTYGYT
TRBJ2-1	-	TRBV4-2	ASSPSLAATYNEQF
TRBJ2-7	-	TRBV9	ASSVDEFSYEQY
TRBJ1-2	TRBD1	TRBV9	ASSVRGTGDYGYT
TRBJ2-2	-	TRBV30	AWRVGTTGELF
TRBJ1-2	TRBD1	TRBV30	AWADRGDGYT
TRBJ1-5	-	TRBV19	ASRRQSNSNQPQH
TRBJ2-1	-	TRBV5-1	ASSLRPGDGDEQF
TRBJ1-2	TRBD1	TRBV2	ASRGTGGTINYGYT
TRBJ2-7	-	TRBV11-1	ASSLELSGGTYEQY
TRBJ2-5	-	TRBV4-2	ASSQVQWADQY
TRBJ1-1	-	TRBV7-8	ASSLAGLNTEAF
TRBJ2-7	TRBD2	TRBV6-5	ASSPGTTGSEQY
TRBJ2-1	-	TRBV28	ASEQGTDYNEQF
TRBJ1-5	-	TRBV19	ASRNWQGQGPQH
TRBJ2-1	-	TRBV29-1	SVEGQGPSNEQF
TRBJ2-4	-	TRBV28	ASSLVNGGQRNIQY
TRBJ2-3	-	TRBV6-5	ASSYSPEGDTQY
TRBJ1-4	-	TRBV18	ASSPSSAEEKLF
TRBJ1-2	-	TRBV28	ASRVHSDVYGYT
TRBJ2-5	-	TRBV9	ASSVAGQQETQY
TRBJ2-2	TRBD1	TRBV2	ASGKGQVDTGELF
TRBJ2-2	-	TRBV14	ASSRYRDSGNTGELF
TRBJ1-4	-	TRBV27	ASRPKQPATNEKLF